The 15 T cell receptor beta chains below all came from one sample that was sequenced in a study of T cells after yellow fever vaccination. TCRdb reprocessed the 5' RACE reads via MiXCR and lists one record per CDR3 protein. The table records 300,000 to 450,000 distinct CDR3 sequences, 6.2% of them present only once. The input for sequencing was PBMCs, taken 5 days after the yellow fever booster vaccination. These receptors all stem from a man in his thirties or forties who received the YFV17D yellow fever vaccine.

This clonotype showed up just a few times. The chain uses TRBV27 and TRBJ2-2; no firm D call. Between the trimmed V and J ends, which lost 2 bases and 5 bases, there was a span of 18 bases. CDR3 length: 17 residues. Germline V CDR1 and CDR2: MNHEY, SMNVEV (reference sequence). Here the CDR3 reads CASSLASTLGSTGELFF. Here the CDR3 DNA reads TGTGCCAGCAGTTTAGCCAGCACCCTGGGCAGTACCGGGGAGCTGTTTTTT.

This clonotype has just a few counts. This chain connects TRBV20-1 to TRBJ2-1; D possibly uses TRBD1 or TRBD2 (5 bases each). The CDR3 consists of 13 residues. The V end was cut by 1 base, the J end by 3 bases, with 7 bases between. Germline V gene sequence: CDR1 DFQATT, CDR2 SNEGSKA (reference sequence). The CDR3 DNA follows: TGCAGTGCTAGAGGGGGGTACTACAATGAGCAGTTCTTC. Residues: CSARGGYYNEQFF.

This clonotype was observed at least ten times. V gene TRBV12-3 or TRBV12-4 combines with J gene TRBJ2-7; TRBD2 matches 10 bases. The CDR3 contains 12 residues. Trimming removed 7 bases from V and 5 bases from J; junction bases left unmatched: 2. The CDR3 here is CASTSGRDEQYF. For the CDR3, the DNA is TGTGCCAGCACGAGCGGGAGGGACGAGCAGTACTTC.

This clonotype was seen repeatedly, ten times or more. J is TRBJ2-7 and V is TRBV5-1; 9 bases match TRBD1. V trimming: 5 bases; J trimming: 2 bases; junction bases outside the gene matches: 8. This CDR3 is 15 amino acids long. Germline values: CDR1 SGHRS, CDR2 YFSETQ. The CDR3 loop is CASRSRTGVPYEQYF. For the CDR3, the DNA is TGCGCCAGCAGATCACGGACAGGGGTCCCCTACGAGCAGTACTTC.

This clonotype was counted a few times. This chain links TRBV4-3 with TRBJ2-6, with a tentative D call TRBD1 (6 bases). Trimming pared 2 bases from V and 1 base from J, leaving 6 bases between. The CDR3 consists of 15 residues. Germline CDR1 is LGHNA and CDR2 is YSLEER. The CDR3 loop is CASSQTGSGANVLTF. CDR3 nucleotide sequence: TGCGCCAGCAGCCAAACAGGGTCTGGGGCCAACGTCCTGACTTTC.

This clonotype was recorded a few times. This chain connects TRBV19 to TRBJ2-3; TRBD1 is a possible D gene (6 bases). V was shortened by 7 bases and J by 1 base, with 15 bases between the two germline ends. CDR1 LNHDA and CDR2 SQIVND come from the germline V gene (reference sequence). The CDR3 extends over 15 amino acids. The CDR3, as DNA: TGTGCCAGTATGGGGACACCTGAGGGCACAGATACGCAGTATTTT. It codes for CASMGTPEGTDTQYF.

This clonotype turned up a few times. The chain has TRBV5-1 and TRBJ2-1, with 9 bases fitting TRBD2. Germline values: CDR1 SGHRS, CDR2 YFSETQ. The trim removed 6 bases at V and 4 bases at J, leaving 20 bases unmatched. The length of the CDR3 is 19 residues. The CDR3 region has the DNA TGCGCCAGCATATCGGGGACAACACCGGGACTAGCCCTATACAATGAGCAGTTCTTC. This codes for CASISGTTPGLALYNEQFF.

V is TRBV27 and J is TRBJ2-3, with D perhaps being TRBD1 or TRBD2 (5 bases each). The CDR3 runs 18 residues. V was shortened by 0 bases and J by 1 base, with 17 bases between the two germline ends. From germline, CDR1 is MNHEY and CDR2 SMNVEV (reference sequence). The CDR3 DNA sequence: TGTGCCAGCAGTTTATCTCCTCACGGGGCTGTTGGCACAGATACGCAGTATTTT. Protein: CASSLSPHGAVGTDTQYF.

This clonotype was observed at least ten times. V is TRBV7-2 and J is TRBJ2-1, with TRBD1 identical over 9 bases. The CDR3 consists of 15 residues. After removal of 4 bases from V and 3 bases from J, the junction contained 4 bases not matched to a gene. Germline values: CDR1 SGHTA, CDR2 FQGNSA. Here the CDR3 DNA reads TGTGCCAGCAGCTCAGGGACAGGGATCTACAATGAGCAGTTCTTC. It encodes CASSSGTGIYNEQFF.

This clonotype was recorded at least ten times. The rearrangement joins TRBV6-2 or TRBV6-3 to TRBJ2-1; TRBD2 is a possible D gene (6 bases). The germline CDR1 and CDR2 sequences are MNHEY and SVGEGT. V lost 0 bases and J lost 3, with 12 bases in between. The CDR3 length is 16 residues. CDR3 coding DNA: TGTGCCAGCAGTTACTCATTGGGCGGGATCTACAATGAGCAGTTCTTC. Residues: CASSYSLGGIYNEQFF.

This clonotype was seen a handful of times. V usage is TRBV20-1 and J usage is TRBJ2-3; 9 nucleotides align to TRBD2. V lost 2 bases, J lost 2 bases, and 8 bases stayed unmatched. In germline, CDR1 is DFQATT, CDR2 SNEGSKA (reference sequence). The CDR3 length is 16 residues. In DNA form, the CDR3 reads TGCAGTGCTAGACCTCCGACTAGCGGACCCACAGATACGCAGTATTTT. Protein: CSARPPTSGPTDTQYF.

The chain links TRBV20-1 to TRBJ2-5; a weak D match, TRBD1 (5 bases). The CDR3 extends over 13 amino acids. The V gene's germline CDR1 is DFQATT and CDR2 SNEGSKA (reference sequence). V lost 5 bases and J 1 base, leaving 11 bases between the germline ends. CDR3 nucleotide sequence: TGCAGTGCTCCAGACAGATCCCAAGAGACCCAGTACTTC. This encodes CSAPDRSQETQYF.

This clonotype occurred a few times. The chain uses TRBV5-6 and TRBJ2-1; 7 bases map to TRBD2. V lost 3 bases, J lost 2 bases, and 11 bases stayed unmatched. The germline CDR1 and CDR2 sequences are SGHDT and YYEEEE. This CDR3 is 17 amino acids long. The CDR3 coding sequence is TGTGCCAGCAGCTCCCCGGTCGGGAGGATGACCTACAATGAGCAGTTCTTC. It is translated as CASSSPVGRMTYNEQFF.

In its sample, this clonotype was seen many times. The rearrangement links TRBV11-3 to TRBJ2-2; TRBD2 might be the D (6 bases). CDR3 length equals 16 residues. CDR1 and CDR2 from the germline V gene are SGHNT and YENEEA. The V and J ends lost 3 bases and 5 bases respectively, with 16 bases between them. Here the CDR3 DNA reads TGTGCCAGCAGCTTGGTTCCGGGAGAGCTTACCGGGGAGCTGTTTTTT. Translated, it gives CASSLVPGELTGELFF.

This clonotype was counted between two and nine times. The rearrangement joins TRBV10-3 to TRBJ2-1, with D maybe TRBD2 (6 bases). Germline CDR1 is ENHRY and CDR2 is SYGVKD. The CDR3 runs to 17 residues. Trimming removed 4 bases from V and 2 bases from J, with 18 bases in between. CDR3 amino acids: CAISAQDYSITYNEQFF. DNA of the CDR3: TGTGCCATCAGTGCCCAGGACTACTCGATAACCTACAATGAGCAGTTCTTC.